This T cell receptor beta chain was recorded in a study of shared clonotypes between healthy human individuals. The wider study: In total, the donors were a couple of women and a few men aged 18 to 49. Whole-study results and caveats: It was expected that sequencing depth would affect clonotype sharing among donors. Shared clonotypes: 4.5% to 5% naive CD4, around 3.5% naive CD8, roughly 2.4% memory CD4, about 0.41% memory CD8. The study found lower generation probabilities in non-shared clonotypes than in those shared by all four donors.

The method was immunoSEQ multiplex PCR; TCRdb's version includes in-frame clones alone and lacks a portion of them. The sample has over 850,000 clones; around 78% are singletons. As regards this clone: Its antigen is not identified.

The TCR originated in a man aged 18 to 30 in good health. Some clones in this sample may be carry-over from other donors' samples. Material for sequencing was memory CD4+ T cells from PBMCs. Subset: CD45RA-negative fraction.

CDR3 coding DNA: TGTGCCAGCAGCTCGAGGGACTCCTACAATGAGCAGTTCTTC. The encoded protein is CASSSRDSYNEQFF. This chain connects TRBV11-2 to TRBJ2-1, with TRBD2 as a possible D gene (5 bases). Germline lookup yields CDR1 SGHAT and CDR2 FQNNGV. CDR3 length equals 14 residues. The V end was cut by 4 bases, the J end by 0 bases, with 7 bases between.